This T cell receptor beta chain is drawn from a study of blood T cell repertoires in COVID-19. Study in general: COVID-19 samples collected from the United States, Italy and Spain covered acute and convalescent phases.

Original processing notes: The assay estimated nucleated cells by amplifying reference gene primers. Here immunoSEQ multiplex PCR was the method, and the copy in TCRdb shows in-frame clones only, minus some. That table furnishes V, J and clone size, whereas the DNA furnished D and trimming. The sample lists around 330,000 clones; approximately 88% were seen once. Seattle cases were enrolled at active infection and followed longitudinally. V lost 5 bases to trimming and J lost 3 bases; unmatched junction nucleotides: 3. CDR1 is MRHNA and CDR2 is SNTAGT in the germline V gene. This CDR3 spans 14 amino acids. This clone was picked up many times.

This TCR was recovered from a woman in her twenties or thirties with COVID-19, enrolled during active disease. Sequenced: peripheral blood. This chain connects TRBV6-4 to TRBJ2-2, with TRBD1 matching 7 bases. The CDR3 sequence: CASSTGTDTGELFF. CDR3 coding DNA: TGTGCCAGCAGTACCGGGACAGACACCGGGGAGCTGTTTTTT.